This T cell receptor beta chain was identified in a study of blood T cell repertoires in COVID-19. Across the study: Samples came from the United States, Italy and Spain, spanning acute and convalescent COVID-19. The analysed material was cDNA or gDNA that came from T cells, B-cell-depleted T cells, or PBMCs.

J gave up 3 bases and V 9 bases, and 5 bases lay outside the gene matches. The CDR3 runs 14 residues. Germline lookup yields CDR1 LNHDA and CDR2 SQIVND (reference sequence). Sequenced by immunoSEQ multiplex PCR; TCRdb stores in-frame clones only, minus some. Here the sample spans approximately 350,000 clones, 87% being singletons. In regard to this clone: The same CDR3 is also encoded by other DNA sequences in this sample.

The V and J genes are TRBV19 and TRBJ1-3; 10 nucleotides agree with TRBD1. The source is a young woman who had recovered from COVID-19. Source material: PBMCs or T cells enriched from blood (not recorded which). The CDR3 region is CASRQGADGNTIYF. CDR3 bases: TGTGCCAGCCGACAGGGGGCCGATGGAAACACCATATATTTT.